Listed below are T cell receptor beta chains from one sample, sequenced in a study of shared clonotypes between healthy human individuals. The table came from immunoSEQ multiplex PCR; TCRdb's copy has only in-frame clones and leaves some out. The top ten clones hold 0.4% to 0.55% of a sample with about 1.5 million clones, 98% of them seen once. Sequenced input: naive CD4+ T cells sorted from blood. The receptor source for this set is a young man in good health. The CDR3 runs from the conserved cysteine through the conserved F or W. D genes are given only for firm matches. Clone size, where shown, is once, few, many, or a class for clones that have expanded.

j_gene	v_gene	d_gene	abundance	CDR3aa	CDR3nt
TRBJ2-7	TRBV5-6	.	.	CASSLPGRYSYEQYF	TGTGCCAGCAGCTTACCGGGACGGTACTCCTACGAGCAGTACTTC
TRBJ2-2	TRBV11-3	TRBD2	.	CASSVGSGRSSGELFF	TGTGCCAGCAGCGTCGGGAGCGGGAGATCTTCCGGGGAGCTGTTTTTT
TRBJ2-1	TRBV7-9	.	.	CASSSFYEQFF	TGTGCCAGCAGCTCATTCTATGAGCAGTTCTTC
TRBJ1-1	TRBV19	.	.	CASSIGTPGEAFF	TGTGCCAGTAGTATCGGGACTCCGGGCGAAGCTTTCTTT
TRBJ2-6	TRBV4-1	.	.	CASSQRGSGANVLTF	TGCGCCAGCAGCCAGAGGGGATCTGGGGCCAACGTCCTGACTTTC
TRBJ1-2	TRBV6-5	.	few	CASSLGRAYGYTF	TGTGCCAGCAGCCTTGGCAGGGCCTATGGCTACACCTTC
TRBJ2-3	TRBV15	TRBD1	.	CATSSRDRAPDTQYF	TGTGCCACCAGCAGCCGGGACAGGGCGCCAGATACGCAGTATTTT
TRBJ1-5	TRBV15	.	.	CATSRERAMLGPQHF	TGTGCCACCAGCAGAGAGAGGGCGATGTTAGGCCCCCAGCATTTT
TRBJ2-3	TRBV5-4	TRBD2	once	CASSPGLAGTIDTQYF	TGTGCCAGCAGCCCGGGACTAGCGGGAACTATAGATACGCAGTATTTT
TRBJ2-3	TRBV4-2	.	.	CASSQDGAWEEDTDTQYF	TGTGCCAGCAGCCAAGATGGGGCTTGGGAAGAGGACACAGATACGCAGTATTTT
TRBJ2-7	TRBV6-1	.	.	CASSENSYSYEQYF	TGTGCCAGCAGTGAAAACAGCTACTCCTACGAGCAGTACTTC
TRBJ2-1	TRBV7-9	TRBD2	.	CASSRHGTSGIYEQFF	TGTGCCAGCAGCCGCCATGGGACTAGCGGGATCTATGAGCAGTTCTTC
TRBJ2-1	TRBV7-2	TRBD2	.	CASSLLAGSSYNEQFF	TGTGCCAGCAGCTTGTTAGCGGGGAGCTCCTACAATGAGCAGTTCTTC
TRBJ1-5	TRBV6-4	TRBD1	once	CATGQEGPEYPNFQPQHF	TGTGCCACCGGACAGGAGGGCCCTGAGTATCCCAATTTTCAGCCCCAGCATTTT
TRBJ2-2	TRBV5-5	.	.	CASSLAGTDGELFF	TGTGCCAGCAGCTTGGCAGGGACCGACGGGGAGCTGTTTTTT
TRBJ2-5	TRBV5-1	.	.	CASSHFGPGRQETQYF	TGCGCCAGCAGCCATTTCGGCCCGGGACGGCAAGAGACCCAGTACTTC